A selection of T cell receptor beta chains follows, all from one sample in a study of blood T cell repertoires in COVID-19. Assay: immunoSEQ multiplex PCR; the TCRdb copy retains only in-frame clones and omits some. The sample includes 200,000 to 300,000 clones, less than 90% of them seen just once. Sequenced material: peripheral blood. Every receptor here comes from a man aged 55 to 70 with acute or convalescent COVID-19. Both conserved end residues are part of each CDR3. A D gene is named only where the DNA matches it firmly. Not all rows give a size; the values are once, few, many and, for expanded clones, a class.

d_call	clone_size	v_call	j_call	cdr3_aa	cdr3_nt
TRBD2	NA	TRBV30	TRBJ2-7	CAWSPPPGTSGTYEQYF	TGTGCCTGGAGTCCCCCTCCCGGGACTAGCGGAACCTACGAGCAGTACTTC
TRBD1	NA	TRBV6-5	TRBJ1-5	CASSPGTGGNQPQHF	TGTGCCAGCAGTCCCGGGACAGGGGGGAATCAGCCCCAGCATTTT
TRBD1	NA	TRBV7-6	TRBJ1-4	CASRPTGYNEKLFF	TGTGCCAGCAGACCGACAGGGTATAATGAAAAACTGTTTTTT
NA	NA	TRBV5-1	TRBJ1-1	CASSFKGDTEAFF	TGCGCCAGCAGCTTTAAAGGGGACACTGAAGCTTTCTTT
TRBD1	few	TRBV19	TRBJ2-7	CASRDRESYEQYF	TGTGCCAGCAGGGACAGGGAATCCTACGAGCAGTACTTC
TRBD1	NA	TRBV4-2	TRBJ2-7	CASSRNGPGSRGQNEQYF	TGTGCCAGCAGCCGAAATGGGCCGGGCAGCAGGGGGCAGAACGAGCAGTACTTC
NA	NA	TRBV28	TRBJ1-5	CASSPPGWEGNQPQHF	TGTGCCAGCAGTCCCCCCGGGTGGGAGGGCAATCAGCCCCAGCATTTT
NA	NA	TRBV6-5	TRBJ2-7	CASSYGGRPEEQYF	TGTGCCAGCAGTTACGGTGGGAGGCCGGAGGAGCAGTACTTC
NA	NA	TRBV4-1	TRBJ1-1	CASSPQGGSFTEAFF	TGCGCCAGCAGCCCCCAAGGAGGAAGTTTTACTGAAGCTTTCTTT
TRBD2	NA	TRBV27	TRBJ2-7	CANTSTPGLAETNSYEQYF	TGTGCCAACACATCGACTCCGGGACTAGCGGAAACCAACTCCTACGAGCAGTACTTC
NA	NA	TRBV30	TRBJ1-1	CAWRETGLGAEAFF	TGTGCCTGGAGGGAAACAGGGCTGGGGGCTGAAGCTTTCTTT
NA	NA	TRBV4-1	TRBJ1-5	CASSQDTREAYGNQPQHF	TGCGCCAGCAGCCAAGATACCCGTGAGGCGTACGGCAATCAGCCCCAGCATTTT
TRBD1	NA	TRBV4-1	TRBJ2-2	CASSRLVTGEFTGELFF	TGCGCCAGCAGCCGGCTGGTTACAGGGGAGTTCACCGGGGAGCTGTTTTTT
TRBD1	NA	TRBV3-1/TRBV3-2	TRBJ2-2	CASSDTGGAGTGELFF	TGTGCCAGCAGTGATACAGGGGGCGCGGGCACCGGGGAGCTGTTTTTT
NA	NA	TRBV7-3	TRBJ2-2	CASSLTGGHTGELFF	TGTGCCAGCAGCTTAACGGGGGGACACACCGGGGAGCTGTTTTTT
TRBD1	NA	TRBV19	TRBJ2-7	CASSPGTGFGEQYF	TGTGCCAGTAGTCCCGGGACAGGGTTTGGCGAGCAGTACTTC
TRBD1	NA	TRBV6-5	TRBJ1-6	CASTLTGNDSPLHF	TGTGCCAGCACTCTGACAGGGAACGATTCACCCCTCCACTTT
NA	NA	TRBV18	TRBJ2-5	CASSLKLSQAQETQYF	TGTGCCAGCTCACTCAAGCTCAGTCAGGCGCAAGAGACCCAGTACTTC
TRBD1	NA	TRBV9	TRBJ1-4	CASSPGQGTNEKLFF	TGTGCCAGCAGCCCGGGACAGGGGACTAATGAAAAACTGTTTTTT
TRBD1	once	TRBV5-8	TRBJ2-7	CASRPDRVSSYEQYF	TGTGCCAGCAGACCGGACAGGGTTAGCTCCTACGAGCAGTACTTC
NA	NA	TRBV14	TRBJ1-1	CASSQAQANTEAFF	TGTGCCAGCAGCCAAGCCCAGGCGAACACTGAAGCTTTCTTT
TRBD1	NA	TRBV28	TRBJ1-6	CASNRGIVSPLHF	TGTGCCAGTAACAGGGGTATTGTTTCACCCCTCCACTTT
TRBD2	NA	TRBV2	TRBJ2-2	CARDLAGGNTGELFF	TGTGCCAGAGATCTAGCGGGGGGAAACACCGGGGAGCTGTTTTTT
NA	NA	TRBV16	TRBJ1-4	CASSQSTATNEKLFF	TGTGCCAGCAGCCAATCAACAGCAACTAATGAAAAACTGTTTTTT
NA	NA	TRBV29-1	TRBJ2-1	CSVDRGSSGYNEQFF	TGCAGCGTTGACCGGGGAAGTAGCGGATACAATGAGCAGTTCTTC
NA	once	TRBV7-8	TRBJ1-1	CASSLARARWDTEAFF	TGTGCCAGCAGCTTAGCGCGGGCCAGGTGGGACACTGAAGCTTTCTTT
TRBD2	NA	TRBV10-3	TRBJ2-2	CAIGGLAGAANTGELFF	TGTGCCATCGGGGGACTAGCGGGAGCCGCGAACACCGGGGAGCTGTTTTTT
TRBD1	NA	TRBV10-3	TRBJ2-2	CAIRATGGDTGELFF	TGTGCCATCAGGGCTACAGGGGGCGACACCGGGGAGCTGTTTTTT
NA	NA	TRBV9	TRBJ2-2	CASSVRERPGELFF	TGTGCCAGCAGCGTAAGGGAGAGGCCCGGGGAGCTGTTTTTT
NA	NA	TRBV5-1	TRBJ1-4	CASASGGNHNEKLFF	TGCGCCAGCGCTAGCGGGGGGAACCATAATGAAAAACTGTTTTTT
TRBD2	NA	TRBV7-7	TRBJ2-1	CASSPSGGSINEQFF	TGTGCTAGCAGCCCGTCAGGCGGGAGTATCAATGAGCAGTTCTTC
NA	NA	TRBV20-1	TRBJ2-7	CSATNRNEQYF	TGCAGTGCTACAAACAGGAACGAGCAGTACTTC
NA	NA	TRBV3-1/TRBV3-2	TRBJ2-5	CASSQGAGVVGETQYF	TGTGCCAGCAGCCAAGGGGCCGGGGTGGTCGGAGAGACCCAGTACTTC
TRBD1	NA	TRBV6-5	TRBJ1-2	CASSSHGTGDYGYTF	TGTGCCAGCAGTTCCCACGGGACAGGGGACTATGGCTACACCTTC
NA	NA	TRBV19	TRBJ2-4	CASSMGGLAKNIQYF	TGTGCCAGTAGTATGGGCGGACTAGCCAAAAACATTCAGTACTTC
TRBD2	NA	TRBV7-3	TRBJ2-1	CASSSYLTSRRNEQFF	TGTGCCAGCAGCTCCTACTTGACTAGCCGGCGGAATGAGCAGTTCTTC
NA	NA	TRBV6-5	TRBJ1-3	CASRDPGSGNTIYF	TGTGCCAGCAGAGACCCGGGCTCTGGAAACACCATATATTTT
TRBD2	NA	TRBV7-2	TRBJ2-7	CASSLASGGAHEQYF	TGTGCCAGCAGCTTAGCCAGCGGGGGGGCCCACGAGCAGTACTTC
NA	NA	TRBV12-3/TRBV12-4	TRBJ2-7	CASSPTRRGEQYF	TGTGCCAGCAGTCCGACCCGGAGGGGCGAGCAGTACTTC
NA	NA	TRBV5-1	TRBJ2-7	CASSTGYEQYF	TGCGCCAGCAGCACAGGCTACGAGCAGTACTTC
TRBD1	NA	TRBV9	TRBJ2-6	CASSARQGAGGANVLTF	TGTGCCAGCAGCGCCAGACAGGGGGCTGGAGGGGCCAACGTCCTGACTTTC
NA	NA	TRBV6-6	TRBJ1-4	CASAGGGDEKLFF	TGTGCCAGCGCCGGAGGGGGGGATGAAAAACTGTTTTTT
NA	NA	TRBV5-8	TRBJ1-2	CASTRGRYGYTF	TGTGCCAGCACTCGAGGGCGCTATGGCTACACCTTC
NA	once	TRBV10-3	TRBJ1-1	CAISSQRSTEAFF	TGTGCCATCAGTTCCCAGAGGTCCACTGAAGCTTTCTTT
NA	NA	TRBV9	TRBJ1-1	CASSGWDMNTEAFF	TGTGCCAGCAGCGGATGGGACATGAACACTGAAGCTTTCTTT
NA	NA	TRBV30	TRBJ2-2	CAWSWSRTGELFF	TGTGCCTGGAGTTGGAGCCGCACCGGGGAGCTGTTTTTT
NA	NA	TRBV4-1	TRBJ1-2	CASSQDPAGQNYGYTF	TGCGCCAGCAGCCAAGATCCCGCAGGCCAAAACTATGGCTACACCTTC
TRBD2	NA	TRBV28	TRBJ2-1	CASTPGGRDEQFF	TGTGCCAGCACCCCCGGGGGGAGGGATGAGCAGTTCTTC
NA	NA	TRBV10-2	TRBJ2-1	CASSESRFSRAGFNEQFF	TGCGCCAGCAGTGAGTCGAGATTCTCGCGGGCGGGATTCAATGAGCAGTTCTTC
TRBD2	NA	TRBV6-4	TRBJ2-3	CASSATSGGADQYF	TGTGCCAGCAGTGCGACTAGCGGGGGGGCAGACCAGTATTTT